Included here is one T cell receptor beta chain sequence, with context. Its antigen is as yet unknown. The CDR3 has 16 amino acids. Trimming shortened V by 6 bases and J by 0 bases, and 16 bases separated the two germline ends. The germline V gene encodes CDR1 MDHEN and CDR2 SYDVKM. The assay that was used to sequence DNA from cultured CD4+ T cells was the Oncomine TCR Beta short-read assay. Genomic DNA was taken out of cultured CD4+ T cells by extraction. Each CDR3 protein is one row after TCRdb ran MiXCR on the PCR reads. Altogether under 10,000 distinct CDR3 sequences are present, roughly a third being singletons, with the ten largest covering 13%. Documented treatment: roughly ten-day PBMC culture with coronavirus spike peptide pools or control peptides (ViraFEST assay). Collection of the unexposed donor's CD4+ T cells took place before the COVID-19 pandemic (2011-2018). ViraFEST grew antigen-specific T cells using peptide pools, then sequenced TCRs. A half-volume replacement of the medium with fresh IL-2 medium was performed on days 3 and 7. When enough cells were available, unexposed-donor CD4+ T cells were probed with SARS-CoV-2 S/N and four cold-coronavirus spikes.

This sample was included in a study of vaccination and CD4 T cells after COVID-19. Study results and caveats: There were relatively few convalescent patients studied, and there were no early post-infection timepoints.

The clonotype comes from a human donor in good health. The chain combines TRBV28 with TRBJ2-3, with D perhaps matching TRBD2 (6 bases). Specimen: CD4+ T cells from blood, cultured in vitro. CDR3 sequence: CASRLLGGDSTDTQYF. The DNA for the CDR3 is TGTGCCAGCAGACTCCTGGGGGGAGATAGCACAGATACGCAGTATTTT.